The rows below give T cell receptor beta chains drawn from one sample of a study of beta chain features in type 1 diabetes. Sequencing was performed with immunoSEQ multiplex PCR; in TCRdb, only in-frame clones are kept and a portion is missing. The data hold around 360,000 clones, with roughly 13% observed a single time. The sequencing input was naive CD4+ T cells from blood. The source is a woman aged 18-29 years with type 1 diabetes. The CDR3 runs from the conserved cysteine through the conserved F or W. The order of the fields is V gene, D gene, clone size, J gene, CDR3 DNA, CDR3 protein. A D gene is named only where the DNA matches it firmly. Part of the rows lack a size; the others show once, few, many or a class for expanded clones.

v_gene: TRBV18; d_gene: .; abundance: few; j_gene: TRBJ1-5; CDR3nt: TGTGCCAGCTCCCCTCAGGGGAATGGCAATCAGCCCCAGCATTTT; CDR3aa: CASSPQGNGNQPQHF
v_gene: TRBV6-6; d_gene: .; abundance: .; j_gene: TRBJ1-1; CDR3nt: TGTGCCAGCAGTTACCCAACAGTGAACACTGAAGCTTTCTTT; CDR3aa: CASSYPTVNTEAFF
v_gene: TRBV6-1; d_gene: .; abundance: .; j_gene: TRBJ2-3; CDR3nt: TGTGCCAGCAGTGATTCGTTCGCCCGAGGTACGCAGTATTTT; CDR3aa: CASSDSFARGTQYF
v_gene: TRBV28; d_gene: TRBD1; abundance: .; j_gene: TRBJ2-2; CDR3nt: TGTGCCAGCAGTCAACAGGGGACCGGGGAGCTGTTTTTT; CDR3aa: CASSQQGTGELFF
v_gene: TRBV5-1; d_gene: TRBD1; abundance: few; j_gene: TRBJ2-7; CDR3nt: TGCGCCAGCAGCTTGGAGGGACAGGGAGGGTCCTACGAGCAGTACTTC; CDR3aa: CASSLEGQGGSYEQYF
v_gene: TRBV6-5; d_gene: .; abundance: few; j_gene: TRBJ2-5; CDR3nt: TGTGCCAGCAGTGAAAACAGGGTCTGGGAGACCCAGTACTTC; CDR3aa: CASSENRVWETQYF
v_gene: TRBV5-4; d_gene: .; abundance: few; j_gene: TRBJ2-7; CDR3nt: TGTGCCAGCAGCTTGACTAGCCGAAGCTCCTACGAGCAGTACTTC; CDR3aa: CASSLTSRSSYEQYF
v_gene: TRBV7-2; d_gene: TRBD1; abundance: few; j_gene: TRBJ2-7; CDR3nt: TGTGCCAGCAGCTTAGGCTACCGACAGGGAGACTACGAGCAGTACTTC; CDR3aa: CASSLGYRQGDYEQYF
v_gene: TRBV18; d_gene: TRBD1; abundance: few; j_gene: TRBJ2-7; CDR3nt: TGTGCCAGCTCACCTAGGGACAGCCTATCTGGCGAGCAGTACTTC; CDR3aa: CASSPRDSLSGEQYF
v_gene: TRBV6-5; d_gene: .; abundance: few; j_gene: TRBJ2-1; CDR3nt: TGTGCCAGCAGTTACTCTGGGGCAGATAGCGGCTTCTTC; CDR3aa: CASSYSGADSGFF
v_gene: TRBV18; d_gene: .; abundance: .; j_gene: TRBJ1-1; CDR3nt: TGTGCCAGCTCGCAGGCGCCCATCCCTATACCCAGGAACACTGAAGCTTTCTTT; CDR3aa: CASSQAPIPIPRNTEAFF
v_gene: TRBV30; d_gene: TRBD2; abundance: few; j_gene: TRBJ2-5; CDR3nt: TGTGCCTGGAGTGTACAAGCGGGAGGGGAGACCCAGTACTTC; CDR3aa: CAWSVQAGGETQYF
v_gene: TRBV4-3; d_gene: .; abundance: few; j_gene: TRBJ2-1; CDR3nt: TGCGCCAGCAGCCGAGACCACTACAATGAGCAGTTCTTC; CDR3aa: CASSRDHYNEQFF
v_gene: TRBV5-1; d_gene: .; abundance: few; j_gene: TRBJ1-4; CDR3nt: TGCGCCAGCAGCTTGGGCGGAAGTGCAACTAATGAAAAACTGTTTTTT; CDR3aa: CASSLGGSATNEKLFF
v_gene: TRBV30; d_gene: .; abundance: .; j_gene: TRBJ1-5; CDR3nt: TGTGCCTGGAGTCAGAGGGAGAATAGCAATCAGCCCCAGCATTTT; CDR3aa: CAWSQRENSNQPQHF
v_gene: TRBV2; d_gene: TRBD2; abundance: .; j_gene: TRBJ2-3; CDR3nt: TGTGCCAGCAGGCTCGAAGGGACTAGCGGGAGCACAGATACGCAGTATTTT; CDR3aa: CASRLEGTSGSTDTQYF
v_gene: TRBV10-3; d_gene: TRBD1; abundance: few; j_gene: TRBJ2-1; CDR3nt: TGTGCCATCTCTGACAGGGGAGGATACAATGAGCAGTTCTTC; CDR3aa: CAISDRGGYNEQFF
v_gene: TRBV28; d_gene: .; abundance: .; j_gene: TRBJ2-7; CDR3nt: TGTGCCAGCAGTTTGGCTGCCTCCTACGAGCAGTACTTC; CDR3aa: CASSLAASYEQYF
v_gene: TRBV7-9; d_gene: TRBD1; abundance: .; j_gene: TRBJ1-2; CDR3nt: TGTGCCAGCAGGAATACAGGGGGCTATGGCTACACCTTC; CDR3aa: CASRNTGGYGYTF
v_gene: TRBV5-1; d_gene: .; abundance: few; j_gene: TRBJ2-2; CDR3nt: TGCGCCAGCAGCGCGACAGTTTCCGACACCGGGGAGCTGTTTTTT; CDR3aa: CASSATVSDTGELFF
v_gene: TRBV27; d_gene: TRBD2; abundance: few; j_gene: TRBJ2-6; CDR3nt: TGTGCCAGCAGTTGGGAGGGTGCTGGGGCCAACGTCCTGACTTTC; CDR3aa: CASSWEGAGANVLTF
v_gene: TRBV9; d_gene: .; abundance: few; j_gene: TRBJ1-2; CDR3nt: TGTGCCAGCAGCCACCAGGGGAACTATGGCTACACCTTC; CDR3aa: CASSHQGNYGYTF
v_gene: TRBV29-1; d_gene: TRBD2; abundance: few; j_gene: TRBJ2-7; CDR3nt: TGCAGCGTTCGAGGACTAGCGGACTCCTACGAGCAGTACTTC; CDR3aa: CSVRGLADSYEQYF
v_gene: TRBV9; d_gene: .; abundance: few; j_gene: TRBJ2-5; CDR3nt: TGTGCCAGCAGCCCCCGGGGTAGCCCAGAGACCCAGTACTTC; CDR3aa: CASSPRGSPETQYF
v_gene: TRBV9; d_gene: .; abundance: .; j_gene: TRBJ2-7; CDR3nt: TGTGCCAGCAGCGTAGACAGTTTTCGCGAGCAGTACTTC; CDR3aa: CASSVDSFREQYF
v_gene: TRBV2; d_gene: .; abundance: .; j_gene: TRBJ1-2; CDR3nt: TGTGCCAGCAGTGAGAATCGGGAGAGCTATGGCTACACCTTC; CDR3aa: CASSENRESYGYTF
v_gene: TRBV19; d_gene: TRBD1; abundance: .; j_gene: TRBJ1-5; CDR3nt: TGTGCCAGTAGTGACACAGGGGGCTCGGGACAGCCCCAGCATTTT; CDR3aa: CASSDTGGSGQPQHF
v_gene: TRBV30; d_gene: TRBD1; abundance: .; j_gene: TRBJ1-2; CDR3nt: TGTGCCTGGGGGGACAGGGCAAGGGGAAACTATGGCTACACCTTC; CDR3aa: CAWGDRARGNYGYTF
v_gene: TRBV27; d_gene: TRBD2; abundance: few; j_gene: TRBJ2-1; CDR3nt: TGTGCCAGCAGTTTAGGGCGGGAGAGAGACAATGAGCAGTTCTTC; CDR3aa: CASSLGRERDNEQFF
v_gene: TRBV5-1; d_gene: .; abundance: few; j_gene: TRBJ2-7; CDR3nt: TGCGCCAGCAGCTTGGGGGTAGCGGACTACGAGCAGTACTTC; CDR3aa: CASSLGVADYEQYF
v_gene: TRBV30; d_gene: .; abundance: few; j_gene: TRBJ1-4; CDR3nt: TGTGCCTGGGCTATGGAGGAAAAACTGTTTTTT; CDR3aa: CAWAMEEKLFF
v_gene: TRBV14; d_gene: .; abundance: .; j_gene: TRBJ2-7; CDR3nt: TGTGCCAGCAGCCATACCCACAGCCGGAAACGCGACTACGAGCAGTACTTC; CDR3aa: CASSHTHSRKRDYEQYF
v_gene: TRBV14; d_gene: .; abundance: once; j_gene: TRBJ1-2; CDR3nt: TGTGCCAGCAGCCCTTGGGGGGGCGGCTACACCTTC; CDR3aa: CASSPWGGGYTF
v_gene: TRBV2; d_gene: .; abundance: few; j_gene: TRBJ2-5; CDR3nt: TGTGCCAGCAGTGAATCGGAAGAGACCCAGTACTTC; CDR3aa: CASSESEETQYF
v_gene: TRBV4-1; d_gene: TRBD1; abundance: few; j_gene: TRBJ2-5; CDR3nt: TGCGCCAGCAGCCGGCTGTACGACAGGGTGGGGACCCAGTACTTC; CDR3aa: CASSRLYDRVGTQYF
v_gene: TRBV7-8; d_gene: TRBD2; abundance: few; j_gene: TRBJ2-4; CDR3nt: TGTGCCAGCAGCGACCAAGATGGGGGGGACATTCAGTACTTC; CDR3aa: CASSDQDGGDIQYF
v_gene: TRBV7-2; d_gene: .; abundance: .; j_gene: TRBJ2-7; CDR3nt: TGTGCCAGCAGCTTAAGGAGCGGCACTTCCTACGAGCAGTACTTC; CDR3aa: CASSLRSGTSYEQYF
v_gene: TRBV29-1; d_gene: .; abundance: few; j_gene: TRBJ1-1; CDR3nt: TGCAGCCATAGACAGGTGAACACTGAAGCTTTCTTT; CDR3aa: CSHRQVNTEAFF
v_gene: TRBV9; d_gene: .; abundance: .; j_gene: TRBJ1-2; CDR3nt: TGTGCCAGCAGCGCCCGGGGCTATGGCTACACCTTC; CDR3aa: CASSARGYGYTF
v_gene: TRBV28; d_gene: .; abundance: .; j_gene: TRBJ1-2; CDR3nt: TGTGCCCACCTGGGGGGGAAATATGGCTACACCTTC; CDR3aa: CAHLGGKYGYTF
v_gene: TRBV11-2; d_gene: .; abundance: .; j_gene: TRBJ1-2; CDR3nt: TGTGCCAGCAGCTTAGATGTGGACAGCTTAGGCTACACCTTC; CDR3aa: CASSLDVDSLGYTF
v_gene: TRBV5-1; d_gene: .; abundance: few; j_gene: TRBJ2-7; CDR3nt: TGCGCCAGCGCCGGAGGCGGGGGCCCGACCTACGAGCAGTACTTC; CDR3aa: CASAGGGGPTYEQYF
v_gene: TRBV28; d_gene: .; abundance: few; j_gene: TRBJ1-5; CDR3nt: TGTGCCAGCAGTACCTGGAGCGGTCAGCCCCAGCATTTT; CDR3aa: CASSTWSGQPQHF
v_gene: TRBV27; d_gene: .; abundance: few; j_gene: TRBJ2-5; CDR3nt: TGTGCCAGCAGTACCTCGAGAGGGCGGGAGACCCAGTACTTC; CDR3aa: CASSTSRGRETQYF
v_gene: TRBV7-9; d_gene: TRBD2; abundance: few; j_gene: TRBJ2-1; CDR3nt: TGTGCCAGCAGCTTACTTAGCGGGAGGGATGAGCAGTTCTTC; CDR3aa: CASSLLSGRDEQFF
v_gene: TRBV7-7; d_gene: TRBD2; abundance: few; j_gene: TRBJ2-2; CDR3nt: TGTGCTAGCAGCCTAGCGGGGCCCGGGGAGCTGTTTTTT; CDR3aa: CASSLAGPGELFF
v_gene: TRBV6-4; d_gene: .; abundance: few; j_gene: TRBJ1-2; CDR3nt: TGTGCCAGCAGCTTGACGTGGGGAGACGGCTACACCTTC; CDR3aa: CASSLTWGDGYTF
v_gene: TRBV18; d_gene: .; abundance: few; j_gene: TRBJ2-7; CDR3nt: TGTGCCAGCTCACCTCTCCAGGGTCTCTACGAGCAGTACTTC; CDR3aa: CASSPLQGLYEQYF
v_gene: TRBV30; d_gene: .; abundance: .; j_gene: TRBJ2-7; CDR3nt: TGTGGCGGAATGAGCTCCTACGAGCAGTACTTC; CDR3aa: CGGMSSYEQYF
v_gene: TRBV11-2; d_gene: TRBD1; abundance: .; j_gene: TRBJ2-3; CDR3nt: TGTGCCAGCAGCCGGAGTACAGGGACAGCCAGCACAGATACGCAGTATTTT; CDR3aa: CASSRSTGTASTDTQYF